The source of this T cell receptor beta chain is a study of neurological immune-mediated disorders. With 5 bases clipped from V and 8 bases from J, the junction kept 8 bases outside the gene matches. The CDR3 length is 16 residues. From germline, CDR1 is MRHNA and CDR2 SNTAGT. This clonotype was observed many times. The antigen is unknown. Each sequencing run yielded over 160 million TCR-beta sequences from 15-18 subjects. MiXCR, run by TCRdb on the 5' RACE reads, gives a single entry per CDR3 protein. The profile shows approximately 9,400 distinct CDR3 sequences, 20% to 25% of them singletons. Study outcomes and limitations: For the multiple sclerosis repertoire cluster, an association with any clinical or MRI feature was absent. Subjects shared no identical expanded-clone CDR3 amino acid sequences, suggesting private TCR-beta repertoires in all groups.

The sequence derives from a woman aged 40 to 50 with multiple sclerosis. J is TRBJ2-1 and V is TRBV6-4; TRBD2 matches 14 bases. Sequenced material: CD8+ T cells from blood. CDR3 DNA sequence: TGTGCCAGCAGTCCCGGGACTAGCGGGGGAGATGATGAGCAGTTCTTC. It codes for CASSPGTSGGDDEQFF.